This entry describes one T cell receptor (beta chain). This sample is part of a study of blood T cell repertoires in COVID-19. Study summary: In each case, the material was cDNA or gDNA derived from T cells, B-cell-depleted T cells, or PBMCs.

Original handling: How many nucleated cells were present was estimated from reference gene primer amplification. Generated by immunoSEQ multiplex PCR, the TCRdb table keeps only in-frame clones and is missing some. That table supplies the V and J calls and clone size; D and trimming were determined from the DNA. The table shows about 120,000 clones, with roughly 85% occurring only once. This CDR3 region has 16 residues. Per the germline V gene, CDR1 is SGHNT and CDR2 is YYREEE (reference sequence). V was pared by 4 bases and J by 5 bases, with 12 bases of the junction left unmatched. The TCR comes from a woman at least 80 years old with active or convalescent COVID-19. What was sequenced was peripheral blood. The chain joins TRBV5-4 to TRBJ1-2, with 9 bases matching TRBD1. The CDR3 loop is CASSPGRGTGTYGYTF. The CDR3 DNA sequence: TGTGCCAGCAGCCCGGGTAGGGGGACAGGGACTTATGGCTACACCTTC.